This T cell receptor (beta chain) is drawn from a study of blood T cell repertoires in COVID-19. In the original workflow: Amplifying reference gene primers gave estimates of nucleated cell counts. The table came from immunoSEQ multiplex PCR; TCRdb's copy has only in-frame clones and leaves some out. The V and J calls and clone size are taken from that table; D and trimming were inferred from the DNA. The profile shows some 160,000 clones, 84% of them singletons. The CDR3 extends over 17 amino acids. Germline lookup yields CDR1 SGHRS and CDR2 YFSETQ. With V trimmed by 0 bases and J by 6 bases, 10 bases remained unmatched.

V gene TRBV5-1 combines with J gene TRBJ2-1, with TRBD1 identical over 9 bases. The specimen was PBMCs or T cells enriched from blood (not recorded which). This TCR came from a woman aged 50 to 60 who had recovered from COVID-19. The CDR3 loop is CASSLDHRGRGINEQFF. In DNA, the CDR3 is TGCGCCAGCAGCTTGGACCACAGGGGGCGCGGAATCAATGAGCAGTTCTTC.